These T cell receptor beta chains were read from a single sample in a study of blood T cell repertoires in COVID-19. TCRdb's table, derived via immunoSEQ multiplex PCR, lists solely in-frame clones and lacks some. Counted here are around 60,000 clones, 55% to 80% occurring once; the ten biggest clones make up approximately 4.8%. Sample: peripheral blood. These receptors originate from a woman between 65 and 79 years old with COVID-19, enrolled during active disease. The CDR3 runs from the conserved cysteine through the conserved F or W. The D gene is left open where the match is weak. Size values are once, few and many counts, or a class for expanded clones, and some rows have none.

clone_size j_call d_call v_call cdr3_aa cdr3_nt
NA TRBJ2-1 TRBD2 TRBV5-1 CASSLAGRAVGEQFF TGCGCCAGCAGCTTGGCCGGGAGGGCCGTCGGTGAGCAGTTCTTC
NA TRBJ2-2 TRBD1 TRBV19 CASRGTGNTGELFF TGTGCCAGTAGGGGGACAGGGAACACCGGGGAGCTGTTTTTT
large TRBJ1-2 TRBD1 TRBV15 CATSSPLIRVGGVYGYTF TGTGCCACCAGCAGCCCTTTAATTCGCGTAGGGGGCGTCTATGGCTACACCTTC
many TRBJ2-1 NA TRBV7-8 CASSLMKARGNEQFF TGTGCCAGCAGCTTAATGAAGGCTAGGGGAAATGAGCAGTTCTTC
NA TRBJ2-3 NA TRBV10-3 CAISAIIPESTDTQYF TGTGCCATCAGTGCGATCATCCCGGAGAGCACAGATACGCAGTATTTT
few TRBJ1-2 NA TRBV6-5 CASSNRDSLTYGYTF TGTGCCAGCAGTAACCGGGACTCGCTCACCTATGGCTACACCTTC
NA TRBJ1-2 NA TRBV4-3 CASSQEARLGSGYTF TGCGCCAGCAGCCAAGAGGCCCGCCTCGGGTCGGGCTACACCTTC
NA TRBJ2-5 TRBD1 TRBV24-1 CATSDGQGTVGETQYF TGTGCCACCAGTGATGGACAGGGGACTGTAGGAGAGACCCAGTACTTC
NA TRBJ2-3 TRBD2 TRBV2 CASSDYALAGVADTQYF TGTGCCAGCAGTGACTATGCACTAGCGGGAGTTGCAGATACGCAGTATTTT
NA TRBJ1-1 NA TRBV4-3 CASSQDPRAEAFF TGCGCCAGCAGCCAAGACCCCCGGGCTGAAGCTTTCTTT
NA TRBJ1-2 TRBD1 TRBV18 CASSSGQVFYGYTF TGTGCCAGCTCATCGGGACAGGTGTTCTATGGCTACACCTTC
once TRBJ2-3 NA TRBV6-5 CASSNPAGADTQYF TGTGCCAGCAGTAACCCTGCCGGGGCAGATACGCAGTATTTT
NA TRBJ2-7 NA TRBV6-6 CASSTTGTTYEQYF TGTGCCAGCAGTACGACAGGTACTACCTACGAGCAGTACTTC
once TRBJ2-3 NA TRBV7-9 CASSLGGGGTDTQYF TGTGCCAGCAGCCTAGGTGGCGGGGGCACAGATACGCAGTATTTT
once TRBJ2-3 NA TRBV12-3/TRBV12-4 CASSPGRGDTQYF TGTGCCAGCAGTCCGGGACGGGGGGATACGCAGTATTTT
few TRBJ2-5 NA TRBV7-3 CASSPSATSKGETQYF TGTGCCAGCAGCCCAAGTGCGACTAGTAAGGGCGAGACCCAGTACTTC
once TRBJ1-1 NA TRBV19 CASSIQGFGEAFF TGTGCCAGTAGTATACAGGGATTTGGTGAAGCTTTCTTT
NA TRBJ1-1 TRBD1 TRBV5-6 CASSPQGGSHGTEAFF TGTGCCAGCAGCCCTCAGGGGGGTAGCCATGGCACTGAAGCTTTCTTT
NA TRBJ2-5 NA TRBV27 CASSLQGRKGETQYF TGTGCCAGCAGTTTACAGGGAAGGAAAGGAGAGACCCAGTACTTC
few TRBJ2-2 TRBD2 TRBV19 CASSSSGGAQWTGELFF TGTGCCAGTAGTTCAAGCGGGGGGGCCCAGTGGACCGGGGAGCTGTTTTTT
NA TRBJ2-3 NA TRBV11-3 CASSSQRADTQYF TGTGCCAGCAGCTCCCAGAGGGCAGATACGCAGTATTTT
NA TRBJ1-2 TRBD1 TRBV2 CASSFDRGAGGYTF TGTGCCAGCAGTTTTGACAGGGGAGCTGGGGGCTACACCTTC
NA TRBJ1-4 NA TRBV18 CASSPSSSNEKLFF TGTGCCAGCTCACCATCGTCTTCTAATGAAAAACTGTTTTTT
few TRBJ1-1 TRBD1 TRBV10-3 CAISRDRNTEAFF TGTGCCATCAGTAGGGACAGGAACACTGAAGCTTTCTTT
many TRBJ2-2 TRBD2 TRBV7-9 CASSLRATSETGELFF TGTGCCAGCAGCCTTCGTGCGACTAGCGAGACCGGGGAGCTGTTTTTT
NA TRBJ1-1 NA TRBV18 CASSPGAEMNTEAFF TGTGCCAGCTCACCGGGGGCGGAGATGAACACTGAAGCTTTCTTT
once TRBJ2-1 TRBD1 TRBV18 CASSETGVNEQFF TGTGCCAGCTCAGAGACAGGGGTAAATGAGCAGTTCTTC
NA TRBJ2-5 NA TRBV11-3 CASSWGVGQTQETQYF TGTGCCAGCAGCTGGGGTGTGGGGCAGACTCAAGAGACCCAGTACTTC
NA TRBJ1-2 NA TRBV19 CASRKEGGDGYTF TGTGCCAGTAGAAAAGAAGGGGGGGATGGCTACACCTTC